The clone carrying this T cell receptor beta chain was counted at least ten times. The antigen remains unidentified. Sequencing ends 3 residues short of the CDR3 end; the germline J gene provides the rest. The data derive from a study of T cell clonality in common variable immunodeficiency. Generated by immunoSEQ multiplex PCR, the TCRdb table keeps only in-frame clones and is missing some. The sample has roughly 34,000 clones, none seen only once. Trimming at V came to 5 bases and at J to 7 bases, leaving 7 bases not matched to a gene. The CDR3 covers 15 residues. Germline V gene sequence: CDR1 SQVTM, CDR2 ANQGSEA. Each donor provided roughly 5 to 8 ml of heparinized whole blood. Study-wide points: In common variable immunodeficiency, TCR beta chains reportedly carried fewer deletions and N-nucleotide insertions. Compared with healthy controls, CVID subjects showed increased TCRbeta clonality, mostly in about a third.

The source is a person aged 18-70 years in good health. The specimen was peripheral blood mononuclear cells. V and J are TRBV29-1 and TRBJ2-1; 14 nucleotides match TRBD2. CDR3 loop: CSVRTSGGIGNEQFF. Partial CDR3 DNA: TGCAGCGTTCGGACTAGCGGGGGGATAGGGAATGAG.